This is a list of T cell receptor beta chains from one sample in a study of T cell responses to AZD1222 COVID-19 vaccine. Method: immunoSEQ multiplex PCR; TCRdb's copy keeps in-frame clones and lacks some. This table holds 45,000 to 60,000 clones, about three quarters found once. Sequenced here: peripheral blood, sampled on day 0 of AZD1222 vaccination. The source is an adult in good health. CDR3s leave out the opening cysteine and the closing phenylalanine or tryptophan.

J gene | V gene | CDR3 protein
TRBJ1-2 | TRBV5-4 | ASTLVGDYGYT
TRBJ1-5 | TRBV7-2 | ASSLLTERGQPQH
TRBJ1-5 | TRBV29-1 | SVSLGDPQPQH
TRBJ1-2 | TRBV7-2 | ASSLGDRGGYT
TRBJ1-2 | TRBV6-1 | ASSEARSWYGGGYT
TRBJ2-3 | TRBV11-2 | ASSPRAGLGTDTQY
TRBJ2-3 | TRBV29-1 | SVRDAEKGDTQY
TRBJ1-2 | TRBV19 | ASSLAGGDYGYT
TRBJ2-1 | TRBV28 | ASSTPRVSGSVEQF
TRBJ2-7 | TRBV7-2 | ASSLAPGAYEQY
TRBJ1-5 | TRBV3-1/TRBV3-2 | ASSQDPAGRQPQH
TRBJ1-2 | TRBV25-1 | ASSEAGGYT
TRBJ1-1 | TRBV5-1 | ASSSGHPNTEAF
TRBJ1-4 | TRBV10-3 | AISESGTEGEKLF
TRBJ2-1 | TRBV6-4 | ASSDSGQGHNEQF
TRBJ1-1 | TRBV20-1 | SARGGVGTEAF
TRBJ2-1 | TRBV10-2 | ASSERGKLGNDEQF
TRBJ1-6 | TRBV28 | ASSLEWQDNSPLH
TRBJ2-7 | TRBV28 | ASSSAYEQY
TRBJ1-6 | TRBV6-1 | ASSEELPLH
TRBJ2-5 | TRBV7-2 | ASSKDRGLETQY
TRBJ1-1 | TRBV18 | ASSPLGPMDTEAF
TRBJ2-5 | TRBV7-9 | ASSSLAGDETQY
TRBJ2-1 | TRBV4-2 | ASSQDYTGDPYNEQF
TRBJ2-2 | TRBV21-1 | ASRKAGTGELF
TRBJ1-1 | TRBV6-5 | ASSYKEGANTEAF
TRBJ1-1 | TRBV5-1 | ASISGGGNTEAF
TRBJ2-7 | TRBV28 | ASSSVGVSRPYEQY
TRBJ1-1 | TRBV29-1 | SAGGTEAF
TRBJ1-4 | TRBV7-9 | ASSLMDTPNEKLF
TRBJ2-1 | TRBV6-5 | ATKRTGEGGEQF
TRBJ1-2 | TRBV4-1 | ASSLSGVGYT
TRBJ1-1 | TRBV10-2 | ASRTDRAPEAF
TRBJ1-4 | TRBV28 | ASSSDRGRYEKLF
TRBJ2-2 | TRBV7-8 | ASSTYGNLGTGELF
TRBJ2-3 | TRBV24-1 | ATSDPAPKATDTQY
TRBJ2-6 | TRBV7-2 | ASSPPPGRMSSGANVLT
TRBJ2-3 | TRBV5-1 | ASSLDASGGTNTQY